This TCR beta chain was sequenced in a study of Ad26.COV2.S vaccination and SARS-CoV-2 variants. Study observations and caveats: Non-spike TCR breadth did not differ much between vaccine and placebo recipients.

Sequenced by immunoSEQ multiplex PCR; TCRdb stores in-frame clones only, minus some. Among 350,000 to 500,000 clones listed, 88% were seen once. This CDR3 is 18 amino acids long. The treatment was: roughly 20 received Ad26.COV2.S at low or high dose, single or two shots; 5 received placebo; per-sample allocation not given. The samples were gathered on day 63 after the first injection of vaccine or placebo. A Boston donor was an adult aged 18-55 years. Worth noting for this clone: Its antigen is currently unknown.

The rearrangement uses TRBV21-1 and TRBJ1-6. TRBV21-1 is a recognized pseudogene. The sample in question was peripheral blood, obtained in a trial of Ad26.COV2.S vaccine versus placebo. The sequence was collected from a person between 18 and 60 years old who received the Ad26.COV2.S COVID-19 vaccine or a placebo. The CDR3 nucleotides are TGTGCCAGCAGCAAAGGGCGGTTAGGGAGCTCCTATAATTCACCCCTCCACTTT. This translates into CASSKGRLGSSYNSPLHF.